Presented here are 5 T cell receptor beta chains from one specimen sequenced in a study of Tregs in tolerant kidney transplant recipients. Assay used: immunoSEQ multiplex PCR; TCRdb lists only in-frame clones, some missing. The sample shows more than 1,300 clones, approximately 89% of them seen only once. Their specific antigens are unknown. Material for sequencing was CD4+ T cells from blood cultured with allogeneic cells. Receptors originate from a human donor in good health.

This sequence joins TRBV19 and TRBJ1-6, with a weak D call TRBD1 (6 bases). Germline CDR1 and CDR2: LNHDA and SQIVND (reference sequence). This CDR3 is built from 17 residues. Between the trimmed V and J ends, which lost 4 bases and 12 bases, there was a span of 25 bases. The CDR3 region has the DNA TGTGCCAGTAGTACTAGGCGGACAGCCGTAATAATGGGACCCCTCCACTTT. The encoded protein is CASSTRRTAVIMGPLHF.

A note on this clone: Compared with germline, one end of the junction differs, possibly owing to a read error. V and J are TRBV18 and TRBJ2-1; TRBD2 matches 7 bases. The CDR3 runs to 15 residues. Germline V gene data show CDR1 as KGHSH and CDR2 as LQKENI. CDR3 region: CVSSPRSGTNNEQFF. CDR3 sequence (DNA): TGTGTCAGCTCACCACGGAGCGGGACGAACAATGAGCAGTTCTTC.

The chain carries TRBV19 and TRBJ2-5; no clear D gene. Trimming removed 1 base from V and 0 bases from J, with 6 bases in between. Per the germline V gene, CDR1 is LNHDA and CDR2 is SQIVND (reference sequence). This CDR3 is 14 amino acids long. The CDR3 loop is CASSIGLHQETQYF. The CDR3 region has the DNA TGTGCCAGTAGTATAGGTTTACACCAAGAGACCCAGTACTTC.

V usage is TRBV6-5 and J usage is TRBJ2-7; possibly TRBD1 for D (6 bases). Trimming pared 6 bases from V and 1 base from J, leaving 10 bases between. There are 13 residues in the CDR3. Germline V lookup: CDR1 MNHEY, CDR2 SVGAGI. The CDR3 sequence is CASSLGGSYEQYF. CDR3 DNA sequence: TGTGCCAGCAGCCTAGGGGGATCCTACGAGCAGTACTTC.

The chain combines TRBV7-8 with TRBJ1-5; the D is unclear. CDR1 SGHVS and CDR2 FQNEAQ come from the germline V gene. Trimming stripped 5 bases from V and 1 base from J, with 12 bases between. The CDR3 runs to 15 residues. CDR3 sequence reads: CASSLYGVSNQPQHF. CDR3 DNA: TGTGCCAGCAGCCTCTACGGGGTCAGCAATCAGCCCCAGCATTTT.